This entry is about one T cell receptor (beta chain). Some clones are missing from TCRdb's copy, which holds only in-frame ones; the method was immunoSEQ multiplex PCR. The table lists about 38,000 clones, roughly nine tenths of them singletons. These data belong to a study of T cell changes during pregnancy in multiple sclerosis. CDR3 length equals 16 residues. Germline V CDR1 and CDR2: SNHLY, FYNNEI. Trimming stripped 6 bases from V and 1 base from J, with 18 bases between. This TCR derives from a female donor with multiple sclerosis, enrolled in a pregnancy study. Sequenced here: CD8+ T cells from peripheral blood mononuclear cells, sampled in the second trimester of pregnancy. The chain recombines TRBV2 with TRBJ1-1; D is unresolved. DNA of the CDR3: TGTGCCAGCAGCCTCTTAGTCTCGGGGTGGAACACTGAAGCTTTCTTT. It is translated as CASSLLVSGWNTEAFF.